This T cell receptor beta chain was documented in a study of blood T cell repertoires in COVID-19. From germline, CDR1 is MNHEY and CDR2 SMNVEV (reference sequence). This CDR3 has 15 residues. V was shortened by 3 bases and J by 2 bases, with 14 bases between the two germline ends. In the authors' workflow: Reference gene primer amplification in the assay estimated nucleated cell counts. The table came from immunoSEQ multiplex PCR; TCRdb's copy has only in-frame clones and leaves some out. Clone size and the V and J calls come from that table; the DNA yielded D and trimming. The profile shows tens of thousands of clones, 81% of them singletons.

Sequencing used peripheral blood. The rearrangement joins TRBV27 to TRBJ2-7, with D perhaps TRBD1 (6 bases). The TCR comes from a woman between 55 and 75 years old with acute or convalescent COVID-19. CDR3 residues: CASSFWVGATYEQYF. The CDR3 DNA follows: TGTGCCAGCAGTTTCTGGGTGGGGGCCACCTACGAGCAGTACTTC.